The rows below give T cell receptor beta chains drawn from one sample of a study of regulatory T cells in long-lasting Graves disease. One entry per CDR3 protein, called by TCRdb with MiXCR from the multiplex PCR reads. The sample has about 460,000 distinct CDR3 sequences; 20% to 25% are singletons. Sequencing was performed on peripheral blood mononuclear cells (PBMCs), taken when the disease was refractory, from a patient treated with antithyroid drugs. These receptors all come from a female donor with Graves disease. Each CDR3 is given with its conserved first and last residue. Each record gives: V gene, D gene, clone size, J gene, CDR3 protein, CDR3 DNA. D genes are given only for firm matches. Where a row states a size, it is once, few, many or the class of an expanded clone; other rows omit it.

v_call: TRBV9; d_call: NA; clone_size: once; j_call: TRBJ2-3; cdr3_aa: CASSPGGSSTDTQYF; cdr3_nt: TGTGCCAGCAGCCCCGGTGGTTCAAGCACAGATACGCAGTATTTT
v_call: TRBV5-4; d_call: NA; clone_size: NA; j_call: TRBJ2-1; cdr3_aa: CASSLGGGTGHEQFF; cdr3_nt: TGTGCCAGCAGCTTGGGGGGCGGGACGGGGCATGAGCAGTTCTTC
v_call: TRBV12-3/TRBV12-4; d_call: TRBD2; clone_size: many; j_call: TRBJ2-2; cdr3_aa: CASSFLTGGVGELFF; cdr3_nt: TGTGCCAGCAGTTTTTTGACGGGAGGAGTCGGGGAGCTGTTTTTT
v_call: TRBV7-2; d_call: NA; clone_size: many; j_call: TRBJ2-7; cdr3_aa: CASSLVGRSSYEQYF; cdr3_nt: TGTGCCAGCAGCTTGGTTGGAAGAAGCTCCTACGAGCAGTACTTC
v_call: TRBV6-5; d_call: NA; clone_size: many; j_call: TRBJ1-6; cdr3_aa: CASSYQRIRSPLHF; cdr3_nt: TGTGCCAGCAGTTACCAACGAATCAGGTCACCCCTCCACTTT
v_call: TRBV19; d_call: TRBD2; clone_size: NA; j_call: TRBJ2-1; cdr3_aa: CASSRTGESGSAHNEQFF; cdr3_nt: TGTGCCAGTAGTAGGACCGGGGAGAGCGGGAGTGCCCACAATGAGCAGTTCTTC
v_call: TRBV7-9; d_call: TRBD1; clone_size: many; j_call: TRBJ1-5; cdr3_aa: CASGPTGGGNQPQHF; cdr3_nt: TGTGCCAGCGGACCGACAGGGGGCGGCAATCAGCCCCAGCATTTT
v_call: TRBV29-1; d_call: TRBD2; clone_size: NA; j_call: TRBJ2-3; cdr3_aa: CSVSGTSGTDTQYF; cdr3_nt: TGCAGCGTTTCCGGGACTAGCGGCACAGATACGCAGTATTTT
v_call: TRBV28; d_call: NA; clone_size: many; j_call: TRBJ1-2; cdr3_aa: CASTPFDYGYTF; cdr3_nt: TGTGCCAGCACTCCATTCGACTATGGCTACACCTTC
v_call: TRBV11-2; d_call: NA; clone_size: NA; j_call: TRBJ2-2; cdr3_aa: CASSLFRDNTGELFF; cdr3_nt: TGTGCCAGCAGCTTATTCAGGGACAACACCGGGGAGCTGTTTTTT
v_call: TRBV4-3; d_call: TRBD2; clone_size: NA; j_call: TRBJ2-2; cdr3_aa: CASSQVLSGGTGELFF; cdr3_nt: TGCGCCAGCAGCCAAGTTCTATCCGGGGGGACCGGGGAGCTGTTTTTT
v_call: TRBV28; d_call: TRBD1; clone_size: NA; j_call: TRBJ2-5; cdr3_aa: CASSWRDRGHAETQYF; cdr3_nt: TGTGCCAGCAGTTGGCGGGACAGGGGCCATGCAGAGACCCAGTACTTC
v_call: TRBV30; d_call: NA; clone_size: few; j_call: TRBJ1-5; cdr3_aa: CAWSGWGYQPQHF; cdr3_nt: TGTGCCTGGAGTGGTTGGGGGTATCAGCCCCAGCATTTT
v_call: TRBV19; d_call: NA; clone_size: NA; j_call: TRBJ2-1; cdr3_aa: CASSIGGSYNEQFF; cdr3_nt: TGTGCCAGTAGTATAGGGGGTTCATACAATGAGCAGTTCTTC
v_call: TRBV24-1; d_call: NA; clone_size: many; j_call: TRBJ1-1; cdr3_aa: CATSDLWNTEAFF; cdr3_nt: TGTGCCACCAGTGATTTGTGGAACACTGAAGCTTTCTTT
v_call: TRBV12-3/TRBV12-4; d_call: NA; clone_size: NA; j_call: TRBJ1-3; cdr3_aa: CASSLAAGYSGNTIYF; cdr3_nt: TGTGCCAGCAGTTTAGCGGCAGGGTACTCTGGAAACACCATATATTTT
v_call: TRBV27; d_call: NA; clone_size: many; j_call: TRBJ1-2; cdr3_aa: CASSSHGDYGYTF; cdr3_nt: TGTGCCAGCAGTTCCCACGGAGACTATGGCTACACCTTC
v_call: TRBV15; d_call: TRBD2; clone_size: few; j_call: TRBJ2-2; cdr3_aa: CATSRDTGGLDTGELFF; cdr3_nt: TGTGCCACCAGCAGAGATACGGGGGGGCTTGATACCGGGGAGCTGTTTTTT
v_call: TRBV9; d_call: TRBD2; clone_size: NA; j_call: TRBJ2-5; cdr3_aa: CASSVTGTSGGGETQYF; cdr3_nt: TGTGCCAGCAGCGTGACCGGGACTAGCGGGGGGGGTGAGACCCAGTACTTC
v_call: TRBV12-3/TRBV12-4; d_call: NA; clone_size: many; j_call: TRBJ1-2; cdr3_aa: CASRARTAYGYTF; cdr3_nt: TGTGCCAGCAGGGCGAGGACAGCCTATGGCTACACCTTC
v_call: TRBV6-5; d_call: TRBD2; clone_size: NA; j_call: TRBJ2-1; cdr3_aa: CASSYSTSGGQYEQFF; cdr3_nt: TGTGCCAGCAGTTACTCGACTAGCGGGGGCCAATATGAGCAGTTCTTC
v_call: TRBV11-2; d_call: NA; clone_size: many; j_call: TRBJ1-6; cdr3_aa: CASSYPTGQTNSPLHF; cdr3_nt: TGTGCCAGCAGCTACCCTACGGGCCAAACAAATTCACCCCTCCACTTT
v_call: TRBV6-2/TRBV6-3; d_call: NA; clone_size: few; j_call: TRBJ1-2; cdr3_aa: CASSYGQGSSSGYTF; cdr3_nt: TGTGCCAGCAGTTACGGGCAGGGGTCTTCAAGTGGCTACACCTTC
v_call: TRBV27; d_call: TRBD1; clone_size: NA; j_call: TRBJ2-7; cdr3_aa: CATKTGWNEQYF; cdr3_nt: TGTGCCACCAAGACAGGGTGGAACGAGCAGTACTTC
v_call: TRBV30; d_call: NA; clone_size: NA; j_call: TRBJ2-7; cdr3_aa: CAWSVAYLDEQYF; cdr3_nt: TGTGCCTGGAGTGTAGCCTATCTGGACGAGCAGTACTTC
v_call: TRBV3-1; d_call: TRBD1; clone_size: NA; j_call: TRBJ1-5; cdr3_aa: CASSTRQGRDQPQHF; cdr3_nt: TGTGCCAGCAGCACCCGACAGGGTAGGGATCAGCCCCAGCATTTT
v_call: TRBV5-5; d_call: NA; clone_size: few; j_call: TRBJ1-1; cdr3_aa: CASTLLGARTEAFF; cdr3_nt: TGTGCCAGCACCCTACTGGGGGCGAGGACTGAAGCTTTCTTT
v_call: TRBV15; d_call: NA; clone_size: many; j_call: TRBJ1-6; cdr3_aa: CATSRDYRYSPLHF; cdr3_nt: TGTGCCACCAGCAGAGATTATAGGTATTCACCCCTCCACTTT
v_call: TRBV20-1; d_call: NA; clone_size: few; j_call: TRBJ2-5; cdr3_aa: CSAGLIQGEETQYF; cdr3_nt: TGCAGTGCTGGACTTATACAGGGTGAAGAGACCCAGTACTTC
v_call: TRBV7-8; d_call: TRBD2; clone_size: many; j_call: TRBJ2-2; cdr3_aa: CASSTPLGSIGRADGELFF; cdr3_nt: TGTGCCAGCAGCACCCCCCTTGGGTCGATAGGGAGGGCTGACGGGGAGCTGTTTTTT
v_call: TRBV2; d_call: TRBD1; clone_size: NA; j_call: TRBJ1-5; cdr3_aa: CAGSETTGIGQPQHF; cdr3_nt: TGTGCCGGCAGTGAAACGACAGGGATAGGTCAGCCCCAGCATTTT
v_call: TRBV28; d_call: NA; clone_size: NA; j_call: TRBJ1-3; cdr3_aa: CASSEGGSGNTIYF; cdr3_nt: TGTGCCAGCAGCGAAGGTGGCTCTGGAAACACCATATATTTT
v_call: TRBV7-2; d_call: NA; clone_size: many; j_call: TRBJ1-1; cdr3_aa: CASSSRRGNTEAFF; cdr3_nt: TGTGCCAGCAGCTCAAGAAGGGGGAACACTGAAGCTTTCTTT
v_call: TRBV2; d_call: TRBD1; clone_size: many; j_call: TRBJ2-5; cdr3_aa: CASSVRQGGETQYF; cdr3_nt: TGTGCCAGCAGTGTACGACAGGGGGGGGAGACCCAGTACTTC
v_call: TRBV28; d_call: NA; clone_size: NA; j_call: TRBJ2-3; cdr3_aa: CATRGADTQYF; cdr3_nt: TGTGCCACAAGGGGGGCTGATACGCAGTATTTT
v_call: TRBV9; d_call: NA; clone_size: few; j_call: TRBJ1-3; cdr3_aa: CASSVEGYSGNTIYF; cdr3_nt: TGTGCCAGCAGCGTAGAAGGATACTCTGGAAACACCATATATTTT
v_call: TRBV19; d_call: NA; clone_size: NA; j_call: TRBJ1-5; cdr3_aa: CASSITSGQNQPQHF; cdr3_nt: TGTGCCAGTAGTATCACCTCCGGACAGAATCAGCCCCAGCATTTT
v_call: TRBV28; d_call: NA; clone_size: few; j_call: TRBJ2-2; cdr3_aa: CASSGVEGPGELFF; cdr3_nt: TGTGCCAGCAGTGGGGTCGAGGGGCCCGGGGAGCTGTTTTTT
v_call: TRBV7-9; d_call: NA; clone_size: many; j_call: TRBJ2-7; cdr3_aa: CASSPSGDEQYF; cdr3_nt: TGTGCCAGCAGCCCTTCAGGGGACGAGCAGTACTTC
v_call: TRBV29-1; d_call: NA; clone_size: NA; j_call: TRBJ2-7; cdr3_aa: CSVESLGLAGAEQYF; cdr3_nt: TGCAGCGTTGAAAGTTTAGGTCTAGCTGGGGCCGAGCAGTACTTC
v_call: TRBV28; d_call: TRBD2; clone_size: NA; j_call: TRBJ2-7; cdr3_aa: CASSVLAGRGEQYF; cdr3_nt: TGTGCCAGCAGCGTACTAGCGGGACGGGGCGAGCAGTACTTC
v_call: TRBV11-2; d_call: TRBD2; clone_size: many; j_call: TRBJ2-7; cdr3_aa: CASSMGLAGGGEQYF; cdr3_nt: TGTGCCAGCAGCATGGGACTAGCGGGGGGCGGCGAGCAGTACTTC
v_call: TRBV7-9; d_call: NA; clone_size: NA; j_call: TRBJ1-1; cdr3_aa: CASSLAWSTQMNTEAFF; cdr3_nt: TGTGCCAGCAGCTTAGCGTGGTCTACCCAAATGAACACTGAAGCTTTCTTT
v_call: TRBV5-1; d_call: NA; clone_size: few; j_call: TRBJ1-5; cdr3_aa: CASRTDLSNQPQHF; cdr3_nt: TGCGCCAGCAGAACAGACCTTAGCAATCAGCCCCAGCATTTT
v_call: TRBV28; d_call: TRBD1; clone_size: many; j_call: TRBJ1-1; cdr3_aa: CASSMIPAGGNTEAFF; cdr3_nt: TGTGCCAGCAGTATGATTCCGGCAGGGGGGAACACTGAAGCTTTCTTT
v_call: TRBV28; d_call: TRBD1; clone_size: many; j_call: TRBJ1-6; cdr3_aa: CASSTGTGILGDSPLHF; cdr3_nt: TGTGCCAGCAGCACCGGGACAGGGATTCTTGGGGATTCACCCCTCCACTTT
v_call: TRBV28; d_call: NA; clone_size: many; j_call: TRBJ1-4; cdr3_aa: CASNSRNEKLFF; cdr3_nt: TGTGCCAGCAACAGTCGGAATGAAAAACTGTTTTTT
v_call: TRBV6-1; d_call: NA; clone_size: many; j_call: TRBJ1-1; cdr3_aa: CASSPIRAEAFF; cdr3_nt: TGTGCCAGCAGCCCAATCCGGGCTGAAGCTTTCTTT
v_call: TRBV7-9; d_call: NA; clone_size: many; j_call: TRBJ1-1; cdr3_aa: CASSLAGITEAFF; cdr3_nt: TGTGCCAGCAGCCTCGCAGGGATCACTGAAGCTTTCTTT
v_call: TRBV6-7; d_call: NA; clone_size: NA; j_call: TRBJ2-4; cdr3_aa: CASSYWSSGKNIQYF; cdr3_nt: TGTGCCAGCAGTTACTGGAGTAGCGGCAAAAACATTCAGTACTTC
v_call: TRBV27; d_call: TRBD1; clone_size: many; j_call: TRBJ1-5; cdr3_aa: CASSLTGDLYQPQHF; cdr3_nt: TGTGCCAGCAGTTTGACAGGGGACCTTTATCAGCCCCAGCATTTT
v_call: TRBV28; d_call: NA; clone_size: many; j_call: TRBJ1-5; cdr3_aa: CASSMRGGSYQPQHF; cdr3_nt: TGTGCCAGCAGTATGCGTGGAGGGAGCTATCAGCCCCAGCATTTT